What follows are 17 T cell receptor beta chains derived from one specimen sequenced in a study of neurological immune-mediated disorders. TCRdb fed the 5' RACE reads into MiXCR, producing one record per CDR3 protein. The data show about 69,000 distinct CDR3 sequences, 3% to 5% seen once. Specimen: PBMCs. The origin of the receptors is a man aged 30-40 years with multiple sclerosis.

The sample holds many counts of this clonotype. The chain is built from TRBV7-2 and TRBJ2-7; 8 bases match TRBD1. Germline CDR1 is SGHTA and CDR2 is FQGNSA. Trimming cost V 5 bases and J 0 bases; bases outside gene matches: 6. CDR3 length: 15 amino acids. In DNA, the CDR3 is TGTGCCAGCAGCCTTAACAGGGGGAGCTCCTACGAGCAGTACTTC. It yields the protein CASSLNRGSSYEQYF.

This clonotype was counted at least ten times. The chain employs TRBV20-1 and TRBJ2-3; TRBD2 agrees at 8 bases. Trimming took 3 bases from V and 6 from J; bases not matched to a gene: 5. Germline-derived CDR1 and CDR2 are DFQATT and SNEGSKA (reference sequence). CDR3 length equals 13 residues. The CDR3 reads CSASRTSQDTQYF. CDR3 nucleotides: TGCAGTGCTAGTCGGACTAGCCAGGATACGCAGTATTTT.

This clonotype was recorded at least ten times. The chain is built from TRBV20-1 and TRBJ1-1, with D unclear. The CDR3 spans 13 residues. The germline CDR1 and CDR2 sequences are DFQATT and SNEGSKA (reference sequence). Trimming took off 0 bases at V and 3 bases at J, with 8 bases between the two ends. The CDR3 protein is CSARDWRHTEAFF. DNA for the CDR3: TGCAGTGCTAGAGATTGGCGCCACACTGAAGCTTTCTTT.

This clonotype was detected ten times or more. DNA of the CDR3: TGTGCCAGCAGTTCCTCCCCCGGACAGGGGCGGGAGACCCAGTACTTC. This codes for CASSSSPGQGRETQYF. The rearrangement joins TRBV28 to TRBJ2-5; 9 bases are a match to TRBD1. The CDR3 runs to 16 residues. Germline CDR1 MDHEN, CDR2 SYDVKM. J gave up 5 bases and V 4 bases, and 11 bases lay outside the gene matches.

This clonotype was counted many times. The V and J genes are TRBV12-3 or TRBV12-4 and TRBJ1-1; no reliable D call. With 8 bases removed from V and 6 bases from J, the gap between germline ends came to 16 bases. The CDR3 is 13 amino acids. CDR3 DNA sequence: TGTGCCAGCCTCATAGATGGGAGGGCTGAAGCTTTCTTT. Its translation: CASLIDGRAEAFF.

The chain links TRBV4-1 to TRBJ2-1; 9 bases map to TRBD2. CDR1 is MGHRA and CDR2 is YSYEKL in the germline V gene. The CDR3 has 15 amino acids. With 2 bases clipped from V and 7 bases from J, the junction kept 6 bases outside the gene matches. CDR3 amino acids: CASSQSPGLANEQFF. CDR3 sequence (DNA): TGCGCCAGCAGCCAAAGCCCGGGACTAGCAAATGAGCAGTTCTTC.

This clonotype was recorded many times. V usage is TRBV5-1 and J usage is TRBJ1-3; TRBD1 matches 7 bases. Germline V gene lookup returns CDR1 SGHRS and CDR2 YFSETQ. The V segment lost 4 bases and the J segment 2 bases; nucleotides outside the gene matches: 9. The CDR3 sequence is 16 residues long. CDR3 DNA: TGCGCCAGCAGCCCGTCCTGGACAGGTACTGGAAACACCATATATTTT. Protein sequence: CASSPSWTGTGNTIYF.

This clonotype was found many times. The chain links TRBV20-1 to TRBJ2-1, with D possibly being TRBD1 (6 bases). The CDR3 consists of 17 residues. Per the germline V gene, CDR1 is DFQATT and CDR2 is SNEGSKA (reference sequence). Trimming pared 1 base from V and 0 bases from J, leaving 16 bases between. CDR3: CSARGPGVQSSYNEQFF. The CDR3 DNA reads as TGCAGTGCTAGAGGCCCAGGGGTCCAGAGCTCCTACAATGAGCAGTTCTTC.

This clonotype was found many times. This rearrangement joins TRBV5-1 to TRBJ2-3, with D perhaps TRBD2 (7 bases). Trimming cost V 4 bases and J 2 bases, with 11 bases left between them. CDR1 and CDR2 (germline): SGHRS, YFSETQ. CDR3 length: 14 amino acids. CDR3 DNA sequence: TGCGCCAGCAGCGCGGGGGCACTCACAGATACGCAGTATTTT. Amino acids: CASSAGALTDTQYF.

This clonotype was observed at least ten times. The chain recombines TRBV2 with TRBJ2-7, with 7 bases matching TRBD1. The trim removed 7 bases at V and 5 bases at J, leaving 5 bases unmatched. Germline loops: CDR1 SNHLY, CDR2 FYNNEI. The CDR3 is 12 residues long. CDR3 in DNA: TGTGCCAGCAAAATGACAGGGAACGAGCAGTACTTC. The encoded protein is CASKMTGNEQYF.

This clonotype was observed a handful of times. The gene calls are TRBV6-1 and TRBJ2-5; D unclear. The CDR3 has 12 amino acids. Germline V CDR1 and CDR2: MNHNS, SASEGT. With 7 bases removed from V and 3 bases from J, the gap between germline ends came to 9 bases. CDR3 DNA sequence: TGTGCCAGCAAGTGGGGTAAAGAGACCCAGTACTTC. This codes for CASKWGKETQYF.

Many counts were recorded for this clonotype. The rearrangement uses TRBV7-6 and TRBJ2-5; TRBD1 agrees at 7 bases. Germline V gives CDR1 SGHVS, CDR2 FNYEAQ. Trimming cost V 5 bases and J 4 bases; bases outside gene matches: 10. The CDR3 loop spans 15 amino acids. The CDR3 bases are TGTGCCAGCAGCCACCGGGACAGCGCCCTAGAGACCCAGTACTTC. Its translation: CASSHRDSALETQYF.

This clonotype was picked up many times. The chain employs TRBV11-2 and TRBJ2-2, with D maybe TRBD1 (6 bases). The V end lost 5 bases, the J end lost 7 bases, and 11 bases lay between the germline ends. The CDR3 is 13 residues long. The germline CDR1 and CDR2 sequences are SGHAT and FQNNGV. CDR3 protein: CASSEQGLGELFF. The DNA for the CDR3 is TGTGCCAGCAGCGAGCAGGGGCTCGGGGAGCTGTTTTTT.

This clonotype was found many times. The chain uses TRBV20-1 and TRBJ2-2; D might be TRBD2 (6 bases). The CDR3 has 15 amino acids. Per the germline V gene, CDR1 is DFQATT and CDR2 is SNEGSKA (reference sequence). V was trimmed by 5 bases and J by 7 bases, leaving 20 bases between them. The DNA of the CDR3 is TGCAGTGCTCAAATCACCGGGAGCGACGGCGGGGAGCTGTTTTTT. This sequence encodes CSAQITGSDGGELFF.

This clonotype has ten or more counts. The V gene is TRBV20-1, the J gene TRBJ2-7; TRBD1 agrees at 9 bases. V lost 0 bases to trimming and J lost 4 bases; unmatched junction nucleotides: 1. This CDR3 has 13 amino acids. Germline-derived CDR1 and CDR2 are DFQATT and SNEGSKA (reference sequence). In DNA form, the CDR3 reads TGCAGTGCTAGAGAAGACAGGGGGTACGAGCAGTACTTC. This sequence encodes CSAREDRGYEQYF.

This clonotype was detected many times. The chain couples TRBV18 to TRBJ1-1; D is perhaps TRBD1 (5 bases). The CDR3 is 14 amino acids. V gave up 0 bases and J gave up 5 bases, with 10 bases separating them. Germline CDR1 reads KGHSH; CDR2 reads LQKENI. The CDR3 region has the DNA TGTGCCAGCTCACCACCGGGAAGGGGTACTGAAGCTTTCTTT. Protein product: CASSPPGRGTEAFF.

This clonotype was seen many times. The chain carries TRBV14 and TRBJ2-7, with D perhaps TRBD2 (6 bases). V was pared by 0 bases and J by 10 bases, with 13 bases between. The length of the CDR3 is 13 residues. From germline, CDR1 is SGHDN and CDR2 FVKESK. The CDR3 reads CASSQDNGEDQYF. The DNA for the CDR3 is TGTGCCAGCAGCCAAGATAACGGGGAGGACCAGTACTTC.